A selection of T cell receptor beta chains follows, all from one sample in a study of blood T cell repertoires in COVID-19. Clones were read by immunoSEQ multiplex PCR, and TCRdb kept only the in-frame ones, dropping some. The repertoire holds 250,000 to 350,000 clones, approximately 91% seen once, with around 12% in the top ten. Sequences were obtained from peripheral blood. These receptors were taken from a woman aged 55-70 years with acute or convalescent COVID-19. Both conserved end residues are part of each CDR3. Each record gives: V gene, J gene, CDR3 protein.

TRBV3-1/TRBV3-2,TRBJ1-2,CASSRREGNDGYTF
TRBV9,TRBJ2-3,CASSAGDRPSTDTQYF
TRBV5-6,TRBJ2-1,CASSLGAGNYNEQFF
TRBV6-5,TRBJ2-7,CASRGTSQPLEQYF
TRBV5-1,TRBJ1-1,CASSLDTGGRSTEAFF
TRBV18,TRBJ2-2,CASSPRLADTGELFF
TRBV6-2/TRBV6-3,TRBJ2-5,CASSRGAGITYQETQYF
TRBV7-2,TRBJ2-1,CASSLVRLRGVSNEQFF
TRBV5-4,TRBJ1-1,CASSQPNRDTTRRNTEAFF
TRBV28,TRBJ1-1,CASSLQMRTEAFF
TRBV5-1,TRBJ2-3,CASSLGVAGGADTQYF
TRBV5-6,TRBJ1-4,CASSPDRVNEKLFF
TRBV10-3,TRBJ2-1,CAIIGQGMNEQFF
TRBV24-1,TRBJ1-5,CATSDPDQPQHF
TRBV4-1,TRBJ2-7,CASSDLAGGWYEQYF
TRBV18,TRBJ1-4,CASSPRQRAGEKLFF
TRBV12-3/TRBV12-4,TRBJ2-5,CASSSSGGGTQYF
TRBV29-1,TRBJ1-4,CSVEGTSNEKLFF
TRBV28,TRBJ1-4,CAGQGVFNEKLFF
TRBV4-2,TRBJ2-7,CASSQDSSSGSSYEQYF
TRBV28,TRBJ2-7,CASRLPGHQQYF
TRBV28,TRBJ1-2,CASISGQGTVLGYTF
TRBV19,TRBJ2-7,CASSVTSGGEQYF
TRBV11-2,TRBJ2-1,CASRLGWPNSYNEQFF
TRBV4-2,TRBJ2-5,CASSPSGQGEETQYF
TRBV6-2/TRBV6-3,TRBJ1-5,CASSSPGGGLNQPQHF
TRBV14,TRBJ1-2,CASSARQGDGYTF
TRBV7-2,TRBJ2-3,CASSFEAKRTDTQYF
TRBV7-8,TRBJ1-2,CASSLVDRGRYGYTF
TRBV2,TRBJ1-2,CASSGWDRVNGYTF
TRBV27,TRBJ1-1,CASSLRPGMNTEAFF
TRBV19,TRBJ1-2,CASSSRNGANYGYTF
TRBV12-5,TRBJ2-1,CASGLVRGEQFF
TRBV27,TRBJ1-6,CASSSPTGQGVQNSPLHF
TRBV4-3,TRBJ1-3,CASSRDTISGNTIYF
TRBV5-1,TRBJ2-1,CASSRMTGSNEQFF
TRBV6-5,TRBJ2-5,CASSSSLLSGETQYF
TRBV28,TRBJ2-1,CASSLAASGSSYNEQFF
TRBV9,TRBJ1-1,CASSWTGDTEAFF
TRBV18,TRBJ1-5,CASSPRTDSNQPQHF
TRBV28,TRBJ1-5,CASSPWGGARGQPQHF
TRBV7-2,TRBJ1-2,CASRPGTGNYGYTF
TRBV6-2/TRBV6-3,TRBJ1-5,CASSYYPGTGDSNQPQHF
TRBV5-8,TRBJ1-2,CASSPVRGGGARGYTF
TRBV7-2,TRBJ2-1,CASSSDRGLYNEQFF
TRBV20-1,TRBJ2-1,CSASSTGIAQFF
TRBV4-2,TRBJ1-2,CASSRQGGDGYTF